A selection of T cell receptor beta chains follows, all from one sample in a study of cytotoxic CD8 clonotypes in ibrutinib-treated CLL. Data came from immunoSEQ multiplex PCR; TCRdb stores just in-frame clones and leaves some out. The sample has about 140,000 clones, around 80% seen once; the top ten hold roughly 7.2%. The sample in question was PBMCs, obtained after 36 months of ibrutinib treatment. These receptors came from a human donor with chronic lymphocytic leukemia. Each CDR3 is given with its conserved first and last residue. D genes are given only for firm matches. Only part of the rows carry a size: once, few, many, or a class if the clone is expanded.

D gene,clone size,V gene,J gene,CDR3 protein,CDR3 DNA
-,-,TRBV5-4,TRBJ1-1,CASSSGYTEAFF,TGTGCCAGCAGCTCAGGATACACTGAAGCTTTCTTT
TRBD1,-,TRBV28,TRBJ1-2,CASSLSGQGNGYGYTF,TGTGCCAGCAGTTTATCAGGACAGGGAAATGGCTATGGCTACACCTTC
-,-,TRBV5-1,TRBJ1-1,CASSLVGTNTEAFF,TGCGCCAGCAGCTTGGTTGGGACGAACACTGAAGCTTTCTTT
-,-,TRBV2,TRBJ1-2,CASSEVILSYGYTF,TGTGCCAGCAGTGAAGTAATCCTATCCTATGGCTACACCTTC
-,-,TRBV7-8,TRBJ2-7,CASSLGMDPSSYEQYF,TGTGCCAGCAGCTTAGGCATGGACCCGAGCTCCTACGAGCAGTACTTC
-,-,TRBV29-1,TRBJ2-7,CRADPEQYF,TGCAGGGCCGACCCCGAGCAGTACTTC
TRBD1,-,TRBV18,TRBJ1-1,CASSPTAGGTEAFF,TGTGCCAGCTCACCAACGGCAGGGGGCACTGAAGCTTTCTTT
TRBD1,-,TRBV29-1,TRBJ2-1,CSADRGEQFF,TGCAGCGCCGACAGGGGTGAGCAGTTCTTC
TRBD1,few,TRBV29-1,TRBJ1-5,CSVKGQGGQPQHF,TGCAGCGTGAAGGGACAGGGGGGTCAGCCCCAGCATTTT
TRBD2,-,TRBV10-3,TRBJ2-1,CAIGISSGAYNEQFF,TGTGCCATCGGAATTTCTAGCGGGGCCTACAATGAGCAGTTCTTC
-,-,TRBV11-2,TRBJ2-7,CASSFVGEQYF,TGTGCCAGCAGCTTCGTTGGCGAGCAGTACTTC
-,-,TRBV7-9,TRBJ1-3,CASSIGGGSGNTIYF,TGTGCCAGCAGCATCGGCGGGGGGAGTGGAAACACCATATATTTT
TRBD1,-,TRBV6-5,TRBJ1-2,CASSPRTGTYGYTF,TGTGCCAGCAGCCCCCGGACAGGGACATATGGCTACACCTTC
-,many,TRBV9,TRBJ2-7,CASSPPGGAYEQYF,TGTGCCAGCAGCCCACCCGGAGGGGCCTACGAGCAGTACTTC
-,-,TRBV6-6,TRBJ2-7,CASRADWGIWEQYF,TGTGCCAGCAGGGCAGACTGGGGTATTTGGGAGCAGTACTTC
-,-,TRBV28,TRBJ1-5,CASSWGHWGTQPQHF,TGTGCCAGCAGTTGGGGACATTGGGGGACTCAGCCCCAGCATTTT
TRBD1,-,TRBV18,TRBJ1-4,CASSPPNRGHEKLFF,TGTGCCAGCTCACCACCGAACAGGGGGCATGAAAAACTGTTTTTT
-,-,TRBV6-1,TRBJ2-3,CASSEWTGTQYF,TGTGCCAGCAGTGAATGGACCGGTACGCAGTATTTT
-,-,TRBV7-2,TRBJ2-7,CASTRGGGYEQYF,TGTGCCAGCACCCGAGGGGGGGGCTACGAGCAGTACTTC
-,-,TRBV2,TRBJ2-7,CASSVPYEQYF,TGTGCCAGCAGTGTTCCCTACGAGCAGTACTTC
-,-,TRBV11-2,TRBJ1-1,CASSQSGRRTEAFF,TGTGCCAGCAGCCAATCAGGGAGGAGAACTGAAGCTTTCTTT
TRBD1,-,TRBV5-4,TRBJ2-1,CASSLAGGIYNEQFF,TGTGCCAGCAGCTTGGCAGGGGGAATTTACAATGAGCAGTTCTTC
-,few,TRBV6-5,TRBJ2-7,CASSYAASVSSYEQYF,TGTGCCAGCAGTTACGCGGCTAGCGTGAGCTCCTACGAGCAGTACTTC
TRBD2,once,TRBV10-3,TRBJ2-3,CAISAGTSGMGRTDTQYF,TGTGCCATCAGTGCCGGGACTAGCGGGATGGGTCGCACAGATACGCAGTATTTT
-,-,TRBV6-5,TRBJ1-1,CASSYSGTNTEAFF,TGTGCCAGCAGTTACTCCGGCACTAACACTGAAGCTTTCTTT
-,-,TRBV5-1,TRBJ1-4,CASSFGLPNEKLFF,TGCGCCAGCAGCTTCGGGCTCCCTAATGAAAAACTGTTTTTT
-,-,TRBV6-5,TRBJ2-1,CASSSGFSYNEQFF,TGTGCCAGCTCTTCAGGGTTCTCCTACAATGAGCAGTTCTTC
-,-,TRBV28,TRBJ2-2,CASSSPLAGDTGELFF,TGTGCCAGCAGTTCACCCCTTGCCGGGGACACCGGGGAGCTGTTTTTT
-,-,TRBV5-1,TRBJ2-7,CASSLSAGKYEQYF,TGCGCCAGCAGCTTATCGGCAGGAAAGTACGAGCAGTACTTC
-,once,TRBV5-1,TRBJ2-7,CASSFGSLSYEQYF,TGCGCCAGCAGCTTCGGCAGCCTCTCCTACGAGCAGTACTTC
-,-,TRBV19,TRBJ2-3,CASSMSLAGDTQYF,TGTGCCAGTAGTATGTCGCTAGCAGGAGATACGCAGTATTTT
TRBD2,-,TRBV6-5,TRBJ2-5,CASSYRLAGGPETQYF,TGTGCCAGCAGTTACCGACTAGCGGGGGGGCCGGAGACCCAGTACTTC
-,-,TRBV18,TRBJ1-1,CASSPTGLNTEAFF,TGTGCCAGCTCACCTACAGGGTTGAACACTGAAGCTTTCTTT
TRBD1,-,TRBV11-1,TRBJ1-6,CASSLTGQGFSPLHF,TGTGCCAGCAGCTTAACAGGACAGGGTTTTTCACCCCTCCACTTT
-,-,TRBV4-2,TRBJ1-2,CASSQDPVMGIGYTF,TGTGCCAGCAGCCAAGATCCGGTTATGGGGATTGGCTACACCTTC
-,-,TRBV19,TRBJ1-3,CASSSGLGNTIYF,TGTGCCAGTAGTTCCGGCCTCGGAAACACCATATATTTT
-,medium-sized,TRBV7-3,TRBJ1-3,CASSLSPGPGNTIYF,TGTGCCAGCAGCTTATCTCCAGGGCCTGGAAACACCATATATTTT
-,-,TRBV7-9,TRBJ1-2,CASSLSGGVRRGYTF,TGTGCCAGCAGCTTATCCGGTGGGGTGCGAAGGGGCTACACCTTC
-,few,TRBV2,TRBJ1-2,CASSVQAWYGYTF,TGTGCCAGCAGCGTACAGGCGTGGTATGGCTACACCTTC
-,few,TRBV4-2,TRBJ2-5,CASSQDRGRTETQYF,TGTGCCAGCAGCCAAGACCGGGGGCGCACAGAGACCCAGTACTTC
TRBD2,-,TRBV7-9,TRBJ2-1,CASSLASGRGGEQFF,TGTGCCAGCAGCTTGGCTAGCGGGAGGGGAGGTGAGCAGTTCTTC
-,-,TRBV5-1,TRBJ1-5,CASSLTGIDQPQHF,TGCGCCAGCAGCCTAACAGGAATCGACCAGCCCCAGCATTTT
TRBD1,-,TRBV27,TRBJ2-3,CASSPRQGSDTQYF,TGTGCCAGCAGTCCCCGACAGGGATCAGATACGCAGTATTTT
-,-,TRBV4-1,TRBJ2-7,CASSLRNNGDHEQYF,TGCGCCAGCAGCCTAAGGAACAACGGCGATCACGAGCAGTACTTC
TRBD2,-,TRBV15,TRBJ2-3,CATSRDQTSGTDTQYF,TGTGCCACCAGCAGAGATCAAACTAGCGGCACAGATACGCAGTATTTT
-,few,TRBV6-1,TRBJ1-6,CASSDLAGAQPLHF,TGTGCCAGCAGTGATTTGGCAGGAGCCCAACCCCTCCACTTT
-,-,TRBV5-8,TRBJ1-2,CASSLDRVIHGYTF,TGTGCCAGCAGCTTGGACAGGGTGATTCATGGCTACACCTTC
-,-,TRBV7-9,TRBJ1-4,CASSLAFIPTNEKLFF,TGTGCCAGCAGCTTAGCGTTTATACCAACTAATGAAAAACTGTTTTTT
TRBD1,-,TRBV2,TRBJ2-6,CASSGTGETNVLTF,TGTGCCAGCAGTGGGACAGGGGAGACCAACGTCCTGACTTTC
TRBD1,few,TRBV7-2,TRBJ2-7,CASSRSGTGGYEQYF,TGTGCCAGCAGCCGCTCCGGGACAGGGGGCTACGAGCAGTACTTC
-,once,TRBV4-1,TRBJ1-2,CASSQQLGGRARANYGYTF,TGCGCCAGCAGCCAACAGTTGGGGGGGCGGGCTAGGGCTAACTATGGCTACACCTTC
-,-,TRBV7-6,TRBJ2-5,CASSPQETQYF,TGTGCCAGCAGCCCACAAGAGACCCAGTACTTC